Below are 27 T cell receptor beta chains sequenced from a single sample in a study of blood T cell repertoires in COVID-19. The assay was immunoSEQ multiplex PCR, and TCRdb's table has in-frame clones only and misses some. The table lists fewer than 200,000 clones, less than 85% of them singletons, with less than 15% in the top ten. The specimen was PBMCs or T cells enriched from blood (not recorded which). The receptors originated from a man aged 50 to 60 who had recovered from COVID-19.

The table lists this clone with a few counts. CDR3 bases: TGTGCCAGCACAAAGGGGGCATTAACCTACGAGCAGTACTTC. As protein: CASTKGALTYEQYF. V is TRBV18 and J is TRBJ2-7; 7 bases are a match to TRBD1. The CDR3 is made up of 14 amino acids. Germline CDR1 reads KGHSH; CDR2 reads LQKENI. V lost 8 bases to trimming and J lost 2 bases; unmatched junction nucleotides: 9. Supplemented by reference TRBV18 and TRBJ2-7, the full variable domain reads NAGVMQNPRHLVRRRGQEARLRCSPMKGHSHVYWYRQLPEEGLKFMVYLQKENIIDESGMPKERFSAEFPKEGPSILRIQQVVRGDSAAYFCASTKGALTYEQYFGPGTRLTVT.

The V and J genes are TRBV19 and TRBJ2-7, with 9 bases aligning to TRBD1. V was pared by 9 bases and J by 6 bases, with 9 bases of the junction left unmatched. Germline V gene sequence: CDR1 LNHDA, CDR2 SQIVND (reference sequence). The CDR3 covers 13 residues. DNA for the CDR3: TGTGCCAGCAGGGGACAGGGAACAAGCGAGCAGTACTTC. Its protein product is CASRGQGTSEQYF.

Note on this clone: The same CDR3 can be traced to other DNA sequences in this sample. The rearrangement uses TRBV9 and TRBJ2-1; maybe TRBD2 (6 bases). CDR1 SGDLS and CDR2 YYNGEE come from the germline V gene. Trimming took off 0 bases at V and 3 bases at J, with 10 bases between the two ends. This CDR3 has 15 amino acids. The CDR3 region is CASSVAGAGYNEQFF. DNA for the CDR3: TGTGCCAGCAGCGTAGCAGGAGCGGGCTACAATGAGCAGTTCTTC.

The rearrangement links TRBV7-9 to TRBJ2-1; 14 positions match TRBD2. The CDR3 contains 16 residues. Unmatched junction bases numbered 7, after V lost 5 bases and J lost 7 bases. The germline gives CDR1 SEHNR, CDR2 FQNEAQ (reference sequence). The CDR3 DNA is TGTGCCAGCAGCCCCCCGACTAGCGGGGGGGCTAATGAGCAGTTCTTC. Its protein is CASSPPTSGGANEQFF.

The chain has TRBV6-5 and TRBJ1-2; maybe TRBD1 (6 bases). The CDR3 contains 14 residues. The V gene lost 5 bases and the J gene lost 2 bases, with 12 bases spanning the gap. From germline, CDR1 is MNHEY and CDR2 SVGAGI. CDR3 protein: CASSLLGANYGYTF. The CDR3 DNA is TGTGCCAGCAGTCTTTTGGGGGCAAACTATGGCTACACCTTC.

The chain employs TRBV3-1 (or the pseudogene TRBV3-2) and TRBJ2-7; weak D call: TRBD1 (6 bases). The V end lost 0 bases, the J end lost 9 bases, and 15 bases lay between the germline ends. Germline V lookup: CDR1 LGHDT, CDR2 YNNKEL (reference sequence). This CDR3 is built from 14 residues. Here the CDR3 DNA reads TGTGCCAGCAGCCAAGATCAGGGGACGGGACGGCAGTACTTC. Amino acids: CASSQDQGTGRQYF.

This clone was recorded once. The V call is TRBV5-1, the J call TRBJ2-5, with TRBD2 identical over 7 bases. This CDR3 has 14 amino acids. J lost 0 bases, V lost 4 bases, and 3 bases had no gene match. Germline V lookup: CDR1 SGHRS, CDR2 YFSETQ. CDR3 sequence reads: CASSVGGDQETQYF. As DNA, the CDR3 is TGCGCCAGCAGCGTGGGGGGGGACCAAGAGACCCAGTACTTC.

This clone was seen a handful of times. This chain joins TRBV6-2 or TRBV6-3 and TRBJ1-5; no firm D call. Germline V gives CDR1 MNHEY, CDR2 SVGEGT. There are 15 residues in the CDR3. Trimming removed 0 bases at V and 9 bases at J, with 15 bases between. CDR3 nucleotide sequence: TGTGCCAGCAGTTACTCGACGGTTGAGTCTAGGCCCCAGCATTTT. It yields the protein CASSYSTVESRPQHF.

The rearrangement uses TRBV2 and TRBJ2-3; tentative D call: TRBD1 (6 bases). The germline V and J ends were trimmed by 3 bases and 2 bases, with 9 bases remaining between them. Germline V gene sequence: CDR1 SNHLY, CDR2 FYNNEI. The CDR3 has 14 residues. DNA of the CDR3: TGTGCCAGCAGTGATCAGGGGTCCACAGATACGCAGTATTTT. The encoded protein is CASSDQGSTDTQYF.

This clone has a single count. The junction departs from the called germline gene at one end, perhaps through a read error. The chain couples TRBV5-1 to TRBJ2-5; D is possibly TRBD1 (6 bases). The CDR3 runs 13 residues. Germline CDR1 reads SGHRS; CDR2 reads YFSETQ. CDR3 in DNA: TGCGCCAGCTGCTTGGGCCAGGGGGAGACCCAGTACTTC. Residues: CASCLGQGETQYF.

This chain connects TRBV2 to TRBJ1-5; D might be TRBD1 (6 bases). This CDR3 is built from 14 residues. Trimming pared 7 bases from V and 1 base from J, leaving 11 bases between. Germline CDR1 SNHLY, CDR2 FYNNEI. CDR3 protein: CASTIGQSNQPQHF. CDR3 bases: TGTGCCAGCACGATAGGACAGAGCAATCAGCCCCAGCATTTT.

The table lists this clone with a count of one. The J gene is TRBJ1-1, the V gene TRBV7-6; D gene ambiguous. From germline, CDR1 is SGHVS and CDR2 FNYEAQ. V was pared by 1 base and J by 0 bases, with 9 bases between. The CDR3 covers 15 residues. For the CDR3, the DNA is TGTGCCAGCAGCTTAGAATTGGCGGTGAACACTGAAGCTTTCTTT. This codes for CASSLELAVNTEAFF.

The chain employs TRBV18 and TRBJ1-3; no reliable D call. Trimming shortened V by 3 bases and J by 4 bases, and 13 bases separated the two germline ends. The CDR3 totals 15 residues. CDR1 and CDR2 (germline): KGHSH, LQKENI. CDR3 bases: TGTGCCAGCTCACCTTCACAGAAGGCCGGAAACACCATATATTTT. As protein: CASSPSQKAGNTIYF.

The V call is TRBV5-1, the J call TRBJ2-3, with D possibly being TRBD2 (6 bases). V was pared by 0 bases and J by 0 bases, with 11 bases between. The CDR3 loop spans 16 amino acids. The germline CDR1 and CDR2 sequences are SGHRS and YFSETQ. Here the CDR3 DNA reads TGCGCCAGCAGCTTGGTCGGGACTGCTAGCACAGATACGCAGTATTTT. Translating it yields CASSLVGTASTDTQYF.

The V call is TRBV18, the J call TRBJ2-5, with 9 bases fitting TRBD1. This CDR3 comprises 15 residues. V was clipped by 5 bases and J by 2 bases; unmatched bases: 6. CDR1 KGHSH and CDR2 LQKENI come from the germline V gene. CDR3 DNA sequence: TGTGCCAGCTCATTGATGGGGACAGGGCAAGAGACCCAGTACTTC. Translation: CASSLMGTGQETQYF.

This clone was found once. The CDR3 here is CASSLGRRAGGLYNEQFF. In DNA, the CDR3 is TGTGCCAGCAGCTTAGGAAGGCGGGCGGGGGGCCTCTACAATGAGCAGTTCTTC. The V gene is TRBV7-9, the J gene TRBJ2-1; TRBD2 matches at 8 bases. Per germline, CDR1 SEHNR and CDR2 FQNEAQ (reference sequence). Unmatched junction bases numbered 11, after V lost 1 base and J lost 3 bases. CDR3 size: 18 residues.

The chain employs TRBV5-1 and TRBJ1-5, with D hard to call. CDR1 is SGHRS and CDR2 is YFSETQ in the germline V gene. The CDR3 totals 13 residues. The V gene lost 4 bases and the J gene lost 4 bases, with 9 bases spanning the gap. In DNA, the CDR3 is TGCGCCAGCAGCCCCGGTCAAAATCAGCCCCAGCATTTT. Translation: CASSPGQNQPQHF.

V usage is TRBV15 and J usage is TRBJ1-4, with D possibly TRBD1 on 5 matching bases. Trimming pared 4 bases from V and 2 bases from J, leaving 8 bases between. CDR3 length: 14 amino acids. CDR1 LNHNV and CDR2 YYDKDF come from the germline V gene (reference sequence). The CDR3 nucleotides are TGTGCCACCAGCAAGAGACAGACTAATGAAAAACTGTTTTTT. It translates to CATSKRQTNEKLFF.

This clone appeared a few times. The chain joins TRBV2 to TRBJ2-7; 11 bases are shared with TRBD2. The CDR3 has 18 residues. Unmatched junction bases numbered 12, after V lost 5 bases and J lost 0 bases. Germline V CDR1 and CDR2: SNHLY, FYNNEI. CDR3 region: CASSKPVLAGGSSYEQYF. CDR3 coding DNA: TGTGCCAGCAGTAAACCCGTGCTAGCGGGGGGTAGCTCCTACGAGCAGTACTTC.

This chain connects TRBV5-1 to TRBJ1-4; D is undetermined. Germline V gene data show CDR1 as SGHRS and CDR2 as YFSETQ. The ends were cut back, 0 bases at V and 8 bases at J, with 8 bases in the middle. The CDR3 extends over 13 amino acids. CDR3 sequence (DNA): TGCGCCAGCAGCTTGGAAAACGGGGAAAAACTGTTTTTT. Translation gives CASSLENGEKLFF. The full variable domain, with the rest looked up from reference TRBV5-1 and TRBJ1-4, is KAGVTQTPRYLIKTRGQQVTLSCSPISGHRSVSWYQQTPGQGLQFLFEYFSETQRNKGNFPGRFSGRQFSNSRSEMNVSTLELGDSALYLCASSLENGEKLFFGSGTQLSVL.

The rearrangement uses TRBV3-1 (or the pseudogene TRBV3-2) and TRBJ2-5, with 9 bases that match TRBD2. CDR1 is LGHDT, CDR2 YNNKEL, per germline (reference sequence). The CDR3 is 19 residues long. V trimming: 0 bases; J trimming: 0 bases; junction bases outside the gene matches: 11. As DNA, the CDR3 is TGTGCCAGCAGCCAAGATCTTGGCAGCGGGGGGCTACACCAAGAGACCCAGTACTTC. It encodes CASSQDLGSGGLHQETQYF.

This clone was counted between two and nine times. The V gene is TRBV18, the J gene TRBJ1-2, with D unclear. Deletions cut 4 bases from V and 3 bases from J, with 6 bases between. Germline V lookup: CDR1 KGHSH, CDR2 LQKENI. CDR3 length equals 12 residues. CDR3 DNA sequence: TGTGCCAGCTCACTCGAGGACTATGGCTACACCTTC. It specifies CASSLEDYGYTF.

The V and J genes are TRBV6-5 and TRBJ2-7; perhaps TRBD2 as D (5 bases). Deletions cut 0 bases from V and 7 bases from J, with 10 bases between. The CDR3 is 13 amino acids. CDR1 and CDR2 (germline): MNHEY, SVGAGI. The CDR3 sequence is CASSYSRPGEQYF. CDR3 DNA sequence: TGTGCCAGCAGTTACTCCCGACCGGGGGAGCAGTACTTC.

V is TRBV7-9 and J is TRBJ1-3; 7 nucleotides agree with TRBD1. Germline lookup yields CDR1 SEHNR and CDR2 FQNEAQ (reference sequence). The CDR3 is 17 amino acids. Trimming at V came to 5 bases and at J to 0 bases, leaving 10 bases not matched to a gene. The CDR3 sequence is CASSQRRGHDSGNTIYF. DNA for the CDR3: TGTGCCAGCAGCCAAAGGAGGGGGCACGACTCTGGAAACACCATATATTTT.

This sequence joins TRBV6-5 and TRBJ2-7; D is perhaps TRBD2 (6 bases). V lost 6 bases, J lost 5 bases, and 17 bases lay in between. This CDR3 is built from 14 residues. Per germline, CDR1 MNHEY and CDR2 SVGAGI. CDR3: CASSERVGVNEQYF. DNA of the CDR3: TGTGCCAGCAGCGAGCGGGTGGGGGTAAACGAGCAGTACTTC.

This clone was recorded once. The rearrangement uses TRBV6-1 and TRBJ1-4; D call uncertain. This CDR3 is 14 amino acids long. CDR1 and CDR2 from the germline V gene are MNHNS and SASEGT. V dropped 1 base and J dropped 5 bases, with 8 bases sitting between them. The CDR3 loop reads CASSEDRLNEKLFF. DNA of the CDR3: TGTGCCAGCAGTGAAGACAGATTAAATGAAAAACTGTTTTTT.

The chain has TRBV5-1 and TRBJ1-1; 11 bases align to TRBD1. The J segment lost 4 bases and the V segment lost 4 bases, leaving 9 bases of the junction unmatched. Germline loops: CDR1 SGHRS, CDR2 YFSETQ. This CDR3 contains 16 residues. CDR3: CASSPRTGGPSTEAFF. In DNA, the CDR3 is TGCGCCAGCAGCCCAAGGACAGGGGGCCCAAGCACTGAAGCTTTCTTT.